This TCR beta chain was identified during a study of blood T cell repertoires in COVID-19. Study summary: COVID-19 samples from acute and convalescent phases originated in the United States, Italy and Spain. Nucleic acid was either cDNA or gDNA, and it came from T cells, B-cell-depleted T cells, or PBMCs.

Seattle cases were enrolled at active infection and followed longitudinally. The V end lost 3 bases, the J end lost 8 bases, and 19 bases lay between the germline ends. The germline gives CDR1 KGHSH, CDR2 LQKENI. This CDR3 is 16 amino acids long. In the study's own analysis: Cell counts per sample came from amplifying reference gene primers. This table comes from immunoSEQ multiplex PCR, and its TCRdb copy is limited to in-frame clones, with some not included. The D gene and trimming were derived from the DNA, and the V and J assignments and clone size from that table. There are under 55,000 clones in the sample; 80% to 90% occur only once, and around 2% lies in the top ten.

The origin of this receptor is a woman aged 80 or over with COVID-19, enrolled during active disease. The chain links TRBV18 to TRBJ2-2, with D possibly TRBD2 on 6 matching bases. Material: peripheral blood. CDR3 region: CASSPTGTQILGELFF. Written as DNA, the CDR3 is TGTGCCAGCTCACCCACCGGGACTCAAATATTAGGGGAGCTGTTTTTT. Complete variable domain (other parts from reference TRBV18 and TRBJ2-2): NAGVMQNPRHLVRRRGQEARLRCSPMKGHSHVYWYRQLPEEGLKFMVYLQKENIIDESGMPKERFSAEFPKEGPSILRIQQVVRGDSAAYFCASSPTGTQILGELFFGEGSRLTVL.